This T cell receptor (beta chain) is from a study of CD8 T cells in ankylosing spondylitis. Study-wide points: Ankylosing spondylitis blood appeared to be characterized by a TCR beta motif of roughly eight highly homologous variants.

TCRdb independently ran MiXCR on the 5' RACE reads; one entry per CDR3 protein. In the table there are about 250,000 distinct CDR3 sequences, 30% to 35% of which are singletons. This clonotype was recorded a few times. Its specificity is not known. V dropped 8 bases and J dropped 2 bases, with 16 bases sitting between them. Germline assignment: CDR1 MNHNS and CDR2 SASEGT. This CDR3 spans 14 amino acids. The rearrangement links TRBV6-1 to TRBJ2-7; D possibly uses TRBD1 or TRBD2 (6 bases each). The sequenced sample consisted of blood, either unsorted or a sorted T cell fraction (not recorded which). The receptor's source is a male donor with ankylosing spondylitis or in good health (not recorded which). The CDR3 nucleotides read TGTGCCAGCTCCTCTGCGGGACAACCCTACGAGCAGTACTTC. Its protein is CASSSAGQPYEQYF.